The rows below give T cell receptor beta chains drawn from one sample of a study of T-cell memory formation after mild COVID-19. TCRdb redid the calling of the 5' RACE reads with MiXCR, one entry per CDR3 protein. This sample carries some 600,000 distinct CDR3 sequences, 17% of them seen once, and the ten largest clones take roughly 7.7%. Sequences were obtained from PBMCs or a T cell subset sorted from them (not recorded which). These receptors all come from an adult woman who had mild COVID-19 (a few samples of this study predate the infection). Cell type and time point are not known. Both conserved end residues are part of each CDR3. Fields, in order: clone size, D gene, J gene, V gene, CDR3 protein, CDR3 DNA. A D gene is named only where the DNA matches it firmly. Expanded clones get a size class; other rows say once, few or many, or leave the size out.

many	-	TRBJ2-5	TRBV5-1	CASSLVQGGETQYF	TGCGCCAGCAGCTTGGTACAGGGAGGGGAGACCCAGTACTTC
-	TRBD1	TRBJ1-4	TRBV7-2	CASSWTGKEKLFF	TGTGCCAGCAGCTGGACAGGGAAAGAAAAACTGTTTTTT
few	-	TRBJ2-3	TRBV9	CASSVEGGVLRDTQYF	TGTGCCAGCAGCGTAGAAGGGGGTGTATTACGAGATACGCAGTATTTT
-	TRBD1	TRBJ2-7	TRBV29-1	CSVGQGETYEQYF	TGCAGCGTAGGACAGGGGGAAACCTACGAGCAGTACTTC
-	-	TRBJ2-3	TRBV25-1	CASSDGTDTQYF	TGTGCCAGCAGTGATGGCACAGATACGCAGTATTTT
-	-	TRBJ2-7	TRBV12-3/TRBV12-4	CASTYTESYEQYF	TGTGCCAGCACGTATACAGAATCCTACGAGCAGTACTTC
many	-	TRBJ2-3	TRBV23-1	CASSQREHPTDTQYF	TGCGCCAGCAGTCAACGGGAACACCCCACAGATACGCAGTATTTT
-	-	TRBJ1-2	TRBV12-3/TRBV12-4	CASSKGTLLYGYTF	TGTGCCAGCAGCAAAGGGACGTTACTCTATGGCTACACCTTC
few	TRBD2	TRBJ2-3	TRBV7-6	CASSLRASGGGVSSTDTQYF	TGTGCCAGCAGCTTACGGGCTAGCGGGGGGGGCGTCTCCAGCACAGATACGCAGTATTTT
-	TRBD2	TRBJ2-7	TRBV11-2	CASSASGTSGRGEREQYF	TGTGCCAGCAGCGCGTCCGGGACTAGCGGGAGGGGGGAACGCGAGCAGTACTTC
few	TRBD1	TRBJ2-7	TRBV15	CATSRGDRGSSYEQYF	TGTGCCACCAGCAGAGGGGACAGGGGGAGCTCCTACGAGCAGTACTTC
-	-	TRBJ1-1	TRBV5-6	CASSSGFYPTANTEAFF	TGTGCCAGCAGCTCTGGTTTTTACCCGACAGCGAACACTGAAGCTTTCTTT
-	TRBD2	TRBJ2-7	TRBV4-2	CASSLGLAGGPEEQYF	TGTGCCAGCAGCCTGGGACTAGCGGGAGGCCCCGAGGAGCAGTACTTC
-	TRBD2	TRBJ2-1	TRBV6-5	CASSNLGTSGGPGGILEQFF	TGTGCCAGCAGTAATTTAGGGACTAGCGGGGGACCCGGGGGGATATTGGAGCAGTTCTTC
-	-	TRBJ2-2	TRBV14	CASSPTGRTGELFF	TGTGCCAGCAGCCCGACAGGGAGGACCGGGGAGCTGTTTTTT
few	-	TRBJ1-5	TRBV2	CASSLDSGQPQHF	TGTGCCAGCAGTCTAGACTCGGGGCAGCCCCAGCATTTT
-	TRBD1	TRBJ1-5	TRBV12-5	CASGYDATTGPIYSNQPQHF	TGTGCTAGTGGTTATGACGCCACGACAGGGCCGATCTATAGCAATCAGCCCCAGCATTTT
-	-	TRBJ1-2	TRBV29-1	CSVDGYTF	TGCAGCGTCGATGGCTACACCTTC
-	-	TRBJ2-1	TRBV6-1	CASSELAGALLDEQFF	TGTGCCAGCAGTGAACTCGCGGGGGCCTTGTTGGATGAGCAGTTCTTC
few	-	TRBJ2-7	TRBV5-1	CASSLAGDRNTYEQYF	TGCGCCAGCAGCTTGGCGGGAGACAGGAACACCTACGAGCAGTACTTC
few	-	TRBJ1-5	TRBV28	CASSGPYNQPQHF	TGTGCCAGCAGTGGTCCGTACAATCAGCCCCAGCATTTT
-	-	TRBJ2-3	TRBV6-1	CATSPGGVSTDTQYF	TGTGCCACTTCTCCAGGGGGGGTAAGCACAGATACGCAGTATTTT